The source of this T cell receptor (beta chain) is a study of cytomegalovirus exposure and HLA in healthy donors. The V gene lost 11 bases and the J gene lost 0 bases, with 15 bases spanning the gap. Germline-derived CDR1 and CDR2 are MDHEN and SYDVKM. The CDR3 has 14 amino acids. General study points: Trimming of TCR beta V- and J-genes showed a link, identified in a later analysis, to a missense DCLRE1C variant. Most likely, a cluster of highly shared sequence variants arose as a sequencing artifact.

Amplification used 60 Vbeta primers and 13 Jbeta primers. Assay: immunoSEQ multiplex PCR; the TCRdb copy retains only in-frame clones and omits some. The sample records around 44,000 clones, roughly nine tenths being singletons. As for the donors, each was a healthy bone marrow donor. Remarks on this clone: Antigen unknown.

This chain connects TRBV28 to TRBJ2-3, with a weak D call TRBD1 (6 bases). The source is a woman in her 40s in good health and CMV-seropositive. Sequenced: PBMCs. In DNA, the CDR3 is TGTGCCTGTGGACAGATGGGTAGCACAGATACGCAGTATTTT. Residues: CACGQMGSTDTQYF.